The rows below give T cell receptor beta chains drawn from one sample of a study of T cells in Graves' hyperthyroidism and ophthalmopathy. Each CDR3 protein gets one entry after TCRdb re-called the multiplex PCR reads with MiXCR. Of around 500,000 distinct CDR3 sequences in the sample, 13% to 15% were seen once. Sequenced sample: blood. The source of these receptors is a woman aged 18-29 years with Graves' hyperthyroidism. Each CDR3 is given with its conserved first and last residue. Fields, in order: V gene, clone size, D gene, J gene, CDR3 DNA, CDR3 protein. A D gene is named only where the DNA matches it firmly. Not every row has a clone size; where given, it reads once, few, many or a size class.

>TRBV20-1|NA|NA|TRBJ2-1
TGCAGTGCTAGATTGACAGAACTCAATGAGCAGTTCTTC
CSARLTELNEQFF
>TRBV13|many|TRBD2|TRBJ2-1
TGTGCCAGCAGCTTTGGACTAGCGGGAGGGAGGAGGAATGAGCAGTTCTTC
CASSFGLAGGRRNEQFF
>TRBV11-2|NA|TRBD1|TRBJ2-1
TGTGCCAGCAGCACTACAGGGGTTGCCAATGAGCAGTTCTTC
CASSTTGVANEQFF
>TRBV7-9|many|NA|TRBJ1-4
TGTGCCAGCAGCACGCCTTGGGAGGGTGATAATGAAAAACTGTTTTTT
CASSTPWEGDNEKLFF
>TRBV7-9|NA|TRBD2|TRBJ2-7
TGTGCCAGCAGCTCCCAGACTAGCGGTCCCTACGAGCAGTACTTC
CASSSQTSGPYEQYF
>TRBV19|NA|TRBD2|TRBJ2-1
TGTGCCAGTAGTATACGGGGACTAGCGGGTGAGCAGTTCTTC
CASSIRGLAGEQFF
>TRBV25-1|NA|NA|TRBJ2-1
TGTGCCAGCAGTGAATTCCACCGGGCTGAGCAGTTCTTC
CASSEFHRAEQFF
>TRBV30|many|NA|TRBJ2-7
TGTGCCTGGCTCGGAGCCTACGAGCAGTACTTC
CAWLGAYEQYF
>TRBV6-2/TRBV6-3|many|NA|TRBJ1-5
TGTGCCAGCAGTTACTCGGGGGGGACTTATAGCAATCAGCCCCAGCATTTT
CASSYSGGTYSNQPQHF
>TRBV19|many|NA|TRBJ2-6
TGTGCCAGCACCTCCGGGACGCCCACCTCTGGGGCCAACGTCCTGACTTTC
CASTSGTPTSGANVLTF
>TRBV7-3|NA|NA|TRBJ2-3
TGTGCCAGCAGCTTACTAGGGTTCAACACAGATACGCAGTATTTT
CASSLLGFNTDTQYF
>TRBV5-1|NA|NA|TRBJ1-2
TGCGCCAGCACCACAAGCCCCGGGGACTATGGCTACACCTTC
CASTTSPGDYGYTF
>TRBV12-3/TRBV12-4|many|NA|TRBJ1-2
TGTGCCAGCGCTAGTCAGGGGACGTACGGCTACACCTTC
CASASQGTYGYTF
>TRBV9|many|TRBD2|TRBJ2-3
TGTGCCAGCAGGGGACTAGCGGGAGGGCCATGGAGCCCAGATACGCAGTATTTT
CASRGLAGGPWSPDTQYF
>TRBV30|many|TRBD1|TRBJ1-3
TGTGCCTGGAGTCCGGGGACAGGCTCTGGAAACACCATATATTTT
CAWSPGTGSGNTIYF
>TRBV27|many|TRBD2|TRBJ2-1
TGTGCCAGCACTCTAGCGGGAGTAGGATCTAGGCAGTTCTTC
CASTLAGVGSRQFF
>TRBV2|many|NA|TRBJ1-1
TGTGCCAGCAAGGCTCCGGCGTCCTCGGGCACTGAAGCTTTCTTT
CASKAPASSGTEAFF